The rows below give T cell receptor beta chains drawn from one sample of a study of human CD8 memory T cell subsets. TCRdb reworked the 5' RACE reads into one entry per CDR3 protein, no DNA. This sample contains approximately 9,300 distinct CDR3 sequences. The material sequenced was CD8+ stem-like memory T cells (TSCM and TCM) sorted from PBMCs. All receptors come from a human donor in good health. Both conserved end residues are part of each CDR3. Size is stated for part of the rows, as once, few or many counts, or as a class when the clone is expanded.

size: medium-sized
length: 15
V: TRBV4-3
J: TRBJ2-7
CDR3: CASSQDRSGAYEQYF

size: -
length: 15
V: TRBV27
J: TRBJ1-2
CDR3: CASSLFRGMLDGYTF

size: medium-sized
length: 16
V: TRBV11-3
J: TRBJ2-5
CDR3: CASSSDDRSSGETQYF

size: medium-sized
length: 16
V: TRBV29-1
J: TRBJ2-7
CDR3: CSVGGKEGRPFYEQYF

size: -
length: 14
V: TRBV20-1
J: TRBJ1-5
CDR3: CSARANQEHQPQHF

size: -
length: 14
V: TRBV7-6
J: TRBJ2-7
CDR3: CASSLLTSGYEQYF

size: -
length: 17
V: TRBV20-1
J: TRBJ1-4
CDR3: CSARDFGTSPWDEKLFF

size: -
length: 15
V: TRBV9
J: TRBJ2-3
CDR3: CASSVYGGSRDTQYF

size: -
length: 14
V: TRBV20-1
J: TRBJ2-1
CDR3: CSARDSEPSNEQFF

size: medium-sized
length: 17
V: TRBV6-5
J: TRBJ2-5
CDR3: CASSFYSLSDRAETQYF

size: -
length: 14
V: TRBV28
J: TRBJ1-1
CDR3: CASSFRLIGTEAFF

size: -
length: 14
V: TRBV9
J: TRBJ1-1
CDR3: CASSVEGMNTEAFF

size: medium-sized
length: 16
V: TRBV11-3
J: TRBJ2-1
CDR3: CASSAIAGYDLVEQFF

size: -
length: 14
V: TRBV30
J: TRBJ2-7
CDR3: CAWSLAGLASEQYF

size: -
length: 15
V: TRBV5-8
J: TRBJ2-3
CDR3: CASSLGTSGTDTQYF

size: -
length: 15
V: TRBV19
J: TRBJ2-3
CDR3: CASTLVGGSTDTQYF

size: medium-sized
length: 15
V: TRBV24-1
J: TRBJ2-1
CDR3: CATSDPIAGDNEQFF

size: -
length: 15
V: TRBV20-1
J: TRBJ2-7
CDR3: CSARGVWEGSDEQYF

size: -
length: 19
V: TRBV28
J: TRBJ2-7
CDR3: CASSPTGVGSSPVPYEQYF

size: -
length: 16
V: TRBV12-5
J: TRBJ2-6
CDR3: CASGLVFDSGANVLTF

size: -
length: 14
V: TRBV7-3
J: TRBJ2-1
CDR3: CASSSSSGVGEQFF

size: -
length: 15
V: TRBV5-5
J: TRBJ2-5
CDR3: CASSFGQGGQETQYF

size: medium-sized
length: 17
V: TRBV7-6
J: TRBJ2-7
CDR3: CASSLAPTGGRSYEQYF

size: -
length: 14
V: TRBV14
J: TRBJ2-7
CDR3: CASSHYRGEYEQYF

size: -
length: 13
V: TRBV7-8
J: TRBJ1-2
CDR3: CASSFYGHYGYTF

size: -
length: 15
V: TRBV5-1
J: TRBJ2-1
CDR3: CASSFGGGQYNEQFF

size: -
length: 14
V: TRBV20-1
J: TRBJ2-7
CDR3: CSAVGLRSSYEQYF

size: -
length: 19
V: TRBV25-1
J: TRBJ2-2
CDR3: CASSESPWTGSLNTGELFF

size: -
length: 16
V: TRBV20-1
J: TRBJ2-7
CDR3: CSARDLLAGGSYEQYF

size: -
length: 15
V: TRBV6-6
J: TRBJ2-7
CDR3: CASSYSASGGDEQHF

size: -
length: 15
V: TRBV7-8
J: TRBJ2-1
CDR3: CASSLGIISYNEQFF

size: -
length: 14
V: TRBV19
J: TRBJ2-1
CDR3: CASSWLAGGREQFF

size: medium-sized
length: 15
V: TRBV10-2
J: TRBJ2-3
CDR3: CASIPDQSSTDTQYF

size: medium-sized
length: 15
V: TRBV11-2
J: TRBJ2-7
CDR3: CASNPPGQGPEEQYF

size: -
length: 17
V: TRBV6-2/TRBV6-3
J: TRBJ1-1
CDR3: CASSYAPHGKGDTEAFF

size: medium-sized
length: 14
V: TRBV12-3/TRBV12-4
J: TRBJ1-2
CDR3: CASSGDRANYGYTF

size: medium-sized
length: 14
V: TRBV7-2
J: TRBJ1-6
CDR3: CASSGGGINSPLHF

size: -
length: 17
V: TRBV21-1
J: TRBJ2-2
CDR3: CASRHDLHHKNTGELFF

size: -
length: 15
V: TRBV6-6
J: TRBJ2-3
CDR3: CASSYLSGGTDTQYF

size: -
length: 13
V: TRBV13
J: TRBJ2-7
CDR3: CASSYQDSYEQYF

size: -
length: 12
V: TRBV19
J: TRBJ2-7
CDR3: CASNDPPYEQYF

size: -
length: 15
V: TRBV19
J: TRBJ1-1
CDR3: CASSTWTGLNTEAFF